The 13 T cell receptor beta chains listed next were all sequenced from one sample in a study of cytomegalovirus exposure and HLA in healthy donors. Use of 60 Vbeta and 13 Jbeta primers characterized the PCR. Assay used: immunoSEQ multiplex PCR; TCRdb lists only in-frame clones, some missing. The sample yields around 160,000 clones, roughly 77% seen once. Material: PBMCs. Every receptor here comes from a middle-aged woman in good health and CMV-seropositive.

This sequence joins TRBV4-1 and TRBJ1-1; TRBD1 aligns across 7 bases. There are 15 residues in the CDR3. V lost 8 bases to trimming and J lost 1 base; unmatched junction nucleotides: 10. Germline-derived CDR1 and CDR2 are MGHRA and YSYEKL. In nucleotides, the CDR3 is TGCGCCAGCTACGGGCCGGGACAGAAGAACACTGAAGCTTTCTTT. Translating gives CASYGPGQKNTEAFF.

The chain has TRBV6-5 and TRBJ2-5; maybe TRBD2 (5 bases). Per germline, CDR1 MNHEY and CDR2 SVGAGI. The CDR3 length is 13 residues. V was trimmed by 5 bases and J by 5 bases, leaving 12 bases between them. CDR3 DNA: TGTGCCAGCAGTGGACTGAGTACGGAGACCCAGTACTTC. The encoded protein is CASSGLSTETQYF.

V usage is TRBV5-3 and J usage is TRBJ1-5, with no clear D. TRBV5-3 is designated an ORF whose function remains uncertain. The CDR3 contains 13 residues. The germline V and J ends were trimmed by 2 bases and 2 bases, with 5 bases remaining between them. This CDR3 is CARSFWRNQPQHF. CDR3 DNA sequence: TGTGCCAGAAGCTTTTGGCGCAATCAGCCCCAGCATTTT.

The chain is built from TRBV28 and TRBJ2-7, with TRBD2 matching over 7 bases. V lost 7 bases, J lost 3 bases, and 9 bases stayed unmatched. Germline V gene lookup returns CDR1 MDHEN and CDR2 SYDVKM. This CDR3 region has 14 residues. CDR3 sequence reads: CASTPASGLYEQYF. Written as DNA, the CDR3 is TGTGCCAGCACGCCGGCTAGCGGTCTCTACGAGCAGTACTTC.

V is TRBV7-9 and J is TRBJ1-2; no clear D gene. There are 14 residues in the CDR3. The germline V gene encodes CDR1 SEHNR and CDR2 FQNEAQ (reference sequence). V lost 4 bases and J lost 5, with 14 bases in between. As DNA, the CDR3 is TGTGCCAGCAGCTCAGGAGGCCTGATGTATGGCTACACCTTC. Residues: CASSSGGLMYGYTF. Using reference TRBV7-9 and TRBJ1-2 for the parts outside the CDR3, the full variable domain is DTGVSQNPRHKITKRGQNVTFRCDPISEHNRLYWYRQTLGQGPEFLTYFQNEAQLEKSRLLSDRFSAERPKGSFSTLEIQRTEQGDSAMYLCASSSGGLMYGYTFGSGTRLTVV.

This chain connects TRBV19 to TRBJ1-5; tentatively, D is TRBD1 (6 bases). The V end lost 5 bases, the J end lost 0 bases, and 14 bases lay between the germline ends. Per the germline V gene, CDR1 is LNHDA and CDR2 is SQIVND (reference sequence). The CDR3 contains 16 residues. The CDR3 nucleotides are TGTGCCAGTAGTGGGGGCCGCAGGAATAGCAATCAGCCCCAGCATTTT. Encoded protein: CASSGGRRNSNQPQHF. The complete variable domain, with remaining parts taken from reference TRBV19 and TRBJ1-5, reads DGGITQSPKYLFRKEGQNVTLSCEQNLNHDAMYWYRQDPGQGLRLIYYSQIVNDFQKGDIAEGYSVSREKKESFPLTVTSAQKNPTAFYLCASSGGRRNSNQPQHFGDGTRLSIL.

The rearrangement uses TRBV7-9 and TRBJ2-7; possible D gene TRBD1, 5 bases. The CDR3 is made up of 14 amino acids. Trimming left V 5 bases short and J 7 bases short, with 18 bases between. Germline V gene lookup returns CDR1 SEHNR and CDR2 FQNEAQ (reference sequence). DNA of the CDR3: TGTGCCAGCAGCCCCACCCCCACCCAGGGAGAGCAGTACTTC. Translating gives CASSPTPTQGEQYF.

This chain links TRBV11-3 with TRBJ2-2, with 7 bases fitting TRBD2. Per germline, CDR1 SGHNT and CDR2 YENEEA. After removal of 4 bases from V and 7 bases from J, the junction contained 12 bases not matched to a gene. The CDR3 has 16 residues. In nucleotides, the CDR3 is TGTGCCAGCAGCTACAATAGCGGGCCCTGGGGCGGGGAGCTGTTTTTT. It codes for CASSYNSGPWGGELFF.

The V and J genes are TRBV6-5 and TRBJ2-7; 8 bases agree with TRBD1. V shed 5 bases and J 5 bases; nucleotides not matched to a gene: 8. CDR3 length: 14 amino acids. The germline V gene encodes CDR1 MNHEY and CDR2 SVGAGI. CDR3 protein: CASSPRDRHHEQYF. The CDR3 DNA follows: TGTGCCAGCAGTCCCAGGGACAGGCACCACGAGCAGTACTTC.

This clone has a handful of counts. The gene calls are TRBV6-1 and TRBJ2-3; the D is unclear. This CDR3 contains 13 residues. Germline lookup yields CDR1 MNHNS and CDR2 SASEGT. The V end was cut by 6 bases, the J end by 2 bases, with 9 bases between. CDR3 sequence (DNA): TGTGCCAGCAGGGTCGAGGCCACAGATACGCAGTATTTT. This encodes CASRVEATDTQYF.

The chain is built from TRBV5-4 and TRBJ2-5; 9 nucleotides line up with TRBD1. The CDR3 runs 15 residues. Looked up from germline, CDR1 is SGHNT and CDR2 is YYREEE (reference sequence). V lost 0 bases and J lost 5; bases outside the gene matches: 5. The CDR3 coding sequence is TGTGCCAGCAGCTTGGCACAGGGGGCGTGGGAGACCCAGTACTTC. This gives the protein CASSLAQGAWETQYF.

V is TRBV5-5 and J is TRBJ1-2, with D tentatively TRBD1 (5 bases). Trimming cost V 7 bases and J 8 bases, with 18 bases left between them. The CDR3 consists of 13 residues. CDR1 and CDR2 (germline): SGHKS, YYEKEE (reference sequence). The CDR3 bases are TGTGCCAGCGAGAAGGGACTTTTCGACGGCTACACCTTC. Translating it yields CASEKGLFDGYTF. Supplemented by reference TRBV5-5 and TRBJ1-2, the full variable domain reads DAGVTQSPTHLIKTRGQQVTLRCSPISGHKSVSWYQQVLGQGPQFIFQYYEKEERGRGNFPDRFSARQFPNYSSELNVNALLLGDSALYLCASEKGLFDGYTFGSGTRLTVV.

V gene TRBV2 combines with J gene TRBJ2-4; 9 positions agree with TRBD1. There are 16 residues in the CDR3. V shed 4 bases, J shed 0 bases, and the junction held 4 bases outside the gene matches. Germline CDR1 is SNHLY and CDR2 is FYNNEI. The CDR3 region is CASSGDRVLAKNIQYF. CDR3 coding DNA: TGTGCCAGCAGTGGGGACAGGGTACTAGCCAAAAACATTCAGTACTTC.